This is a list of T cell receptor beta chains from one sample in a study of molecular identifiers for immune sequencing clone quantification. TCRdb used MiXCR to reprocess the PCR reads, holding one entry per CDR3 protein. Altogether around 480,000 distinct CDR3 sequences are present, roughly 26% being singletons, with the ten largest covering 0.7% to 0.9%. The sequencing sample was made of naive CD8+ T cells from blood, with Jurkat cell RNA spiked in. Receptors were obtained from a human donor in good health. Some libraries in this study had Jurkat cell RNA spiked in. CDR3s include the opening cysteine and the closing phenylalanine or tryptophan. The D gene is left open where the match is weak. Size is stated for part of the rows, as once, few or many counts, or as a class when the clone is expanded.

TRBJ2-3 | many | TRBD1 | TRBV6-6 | CASSYGQGGTDTQYF | TGTGCCAGCAGTTACGGACAGGGGGGCACAGATACGCAGTATTTT
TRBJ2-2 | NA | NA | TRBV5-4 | CASSWGSSNTGELFF | TGTGCCAGCAGCTGGGGCAGTAGCAACACCGGGGAGCTGTTTTTT
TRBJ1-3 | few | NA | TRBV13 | CASSELNEVSGNTIYF | TGTGCCAGCAGCGAACTCAATGAGGTCTCTGGAAACACCATATATTTT
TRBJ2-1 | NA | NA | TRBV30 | CAWSPSDNEQFF | TGTGCCTGGAGTCCCTCGGATAATGAGCAGTTCTTC
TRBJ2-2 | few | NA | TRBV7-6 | CASSPRTVTTGELFF | TGTGCCAGCAGCCCCCGGACGGTAACCACCGGGGAGCTGTTTTTT
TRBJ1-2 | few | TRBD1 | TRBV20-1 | CSANTGTGSFGNYGYTF | TGCAGTGCGAACACCGGGACAGGGAGTTTCGGGAACTATGGCTACACCTTC
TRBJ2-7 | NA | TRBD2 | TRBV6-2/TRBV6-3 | CASSYSLGGSSYEQYF | TGTGCCAGCAGTTACTCGCTGGGCGGGAGCTCCTACGAGCAGTACTTC
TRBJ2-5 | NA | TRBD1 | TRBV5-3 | CASSNTGGGGATQYF | TGTGCCAGCAGTAATACAGGGGGAGGAGGAGCGACCCAGTACTTC
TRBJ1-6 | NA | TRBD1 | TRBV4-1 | CASSQVTGGDSPLHF | TGCGCCAGCAGCCAAGTGACAGGGGGTGATTCACCCCTCCACTTT
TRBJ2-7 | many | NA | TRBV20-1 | CSARPVSSYEQYF | TGCAGTGCTAGACCGGTCAGCTCCTACGAGCAGTACTTC
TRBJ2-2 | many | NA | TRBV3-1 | CASSLGPRTGELFF | TGTGCCAGCAGCCTTGGACCCAGAACCGGGGAGCTGTTTTTT
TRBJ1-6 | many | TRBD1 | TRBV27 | CASSPGTGHSPLHF | TGTGCCAGCAGTCCCGGGACAGGGCATTCACCCCTCCACTTT
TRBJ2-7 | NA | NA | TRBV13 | CASSPRWGTVYEQYF | TGTGCCAGCAGCCCGAGGTGGGGGACGGTCTACGAGCAGTACTTC
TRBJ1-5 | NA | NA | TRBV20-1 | CSARDITGFSNQPQHF | TGCAGTGCTAGAGATATAACTGGTTTTAGCAATCAGCCCCAGCATTTT